This T cell receptor (beta chain) was sequenced during a study of T cells in Graves' hyperthyroidism and ophthalmopathy. Findings and caveats of the study: Classification by a 13 V-J model distinguished ophthalmopathy from stable hyperthyroidism.

This clonotype was observed a few times. Its matching antigen is unknown. Authors of the study amplified TCR beta CDR3 regions from RNA transcripts. Researchers ran a first-round RT-PCR on the TCR CDR3 using the HTBI primer set. TCRdb ran MiXCR on the multiplex PCR reads and lists one entry per CDR3 protein. The sample has 700,000 to 850,000 distinct CDR3 sequences, under 45% seen once. Stable Graves' hyperthyroidism denoted no ophthalmopathy progression over 18 months. The study excluded patients with uncontrolled infection, other autoimmune disease, pregnancy or lactation. The CDR3 is made up of 15 amino acids. V was cut by 4 bases and J by 2 bases, with 11 bases left in between. CDR1 is SGHVS and CDR2 is FQNEAQ in the germline V gene.

The chain carries TRBV7-8 and TRBJ2-2; D possibly corresponds to TRBD2 (6 bases). The TCR originated in a woman between 35 and 50 years old with Graves' hyperthyroidism. Sequencing input: blood. CDR3 sequence reads: CASSSRDFNTGELFF. The CDR3 nucleotides read TGTGCCAGCAGCTCCCGGGACTTCAACACCGGGGAGCTGTTTTTT.